This T cell receptor beta chain was documented in a study of tumor-infiltrating lymphocytes in primary liver carcinoma. The V gene's germline CDR1 is MDHEN and CDR2 SYDVKM. The CDR3 contains 14 residues. About this clonotype itself: The junction differs from germline at one of its ends, possibly a read error.

The investigators made TCR beta cDNA from about 0.45 ug total RNA, using a constant-region primer. Researchers made the TCR beta libraries by running three nested multiplex PCR rounds with slightly modified ARM-PCR. PCR rounds one and two used TRBV1-TRBV30 forward primers with a C-beta reverse primer for approximately 10 cycles each. TCRdb redid the calling of the multiplex PCR reads with MiXCR, one entry per CDR3 protein. The repertoire holds 100,000 or so distinct CDR3 sequences, with roughly four fifths as singletons. Each 20-30 mg portion of unsorted bulk tissue served as the source for co-extraction of RNA and DNA.

This chain uses TRBV28 with TRBJ2-3; 7 bases are a match to TRBD2. The sequencing sample was made of liver tumor tissue from sampling region 3. Subset noted: tumor region T3, left-lateral pole. The TCR sequence derives from a man between 40 and 49 years old with primary liver carcinoma and hepatitis B virus infection. CDR3 nucleotides: TGTGCCAGGAGTTTTGTTAGCGGGACAGATACGCAGTATTTT. This sequence encodes CARSFVSGTDTQYF.